This entry lists 27 T cell receptor beta chains sequenced from one sample in a study of glioma-infiltrating T cells. The iRepertoire nested amplicon-rescue multiplex PCR amplified TCR alpha and beta CDR3s from RNA. One entry per CDR3 protein, called by TCRdb with MiXCR from the multiplex PCR reads. There are about 190,000 distinct CDR3 sequences in the sample; 30% to 40% occur only once, and 20% to 25% lies in the top ten. Input material: glioma tissue, nonneoplastic brain tissue, or PBMCs (not recorded which). These receptors all come from a human donor with low-grade glioma or glioblastoma, undergoing nonglioma brain surgery, or in good health (not recorded which).

The table lists this clonotype with a count of one. The V and J genes are TRBV29-1 and TRBJ2-2; D is perhaps TRBD1 (6 bases). The germline V gene has CDR1 SQVTM and CDR2 ANQGSEA. The CDR3 covers 14 residues. Trimming stripped 7 bases from V and 0 bases from J, with 12 bases between. In DNA, the CDR3 is TGCAGCGCCGTCCCAGGGGCGAACACCGGGGAGCTGTTTTTT. It yields the protein CSAVPGANTGELFF.

This clonotype was detected many times. The J gene is TRBJ2-7, the V gene TRBV2; D unresolved. Germline lookup yields CDR1 SNHLY and CDR2 FYNNEI. The CDR3 covers 13 residues. V dropped 6 bases and J dropped 5 bases, with 14 bases sitting between them. The CDR3 DNA sequence: TGTGCCAGCAGCGACAATGACCCTGACGAGCAGTACTTC. This translates into CASSDNDPDEQYF.

This clonotype showed up many times. Relative to the germline gene, one junction end is altered; a read error may explain this. The V gene is TRBV6-2 or TRBV6-3, the J gene TRBJ1-1; D possibly corresponds to TRBD1 (6 bases). Germline loops: CDR1 MNHEY, CDR2 SVGEGT. The CDR3 extends over 14 amino acids. This CDR3 is CANSPDRQDTEAFF. Written as DNA, the CDR3 is TGTGCCAACAGTCCGGACAGACAGGACACTGAAGCTTTCTTT.

V is TRBV10-3 and J is TRBJ2-1; TRBD2 matches at 8 bases. This CDR3 has 18 residues. CDR1 is ENHRY and CDR2 is SYGVKD in the germline V gene. V was pared by 2 bases and J by 7 bases, with 16 bases of the junction left unmatched. The CDR3 protein is CAISEPHLISSGKNEQFF. The CDR3 coding sequence is TGTGCCATCAGTGAGCCTCACCTCATAAGTAGCGGGAAGAATGAGCAGTTCTTC.

Details on this clonotype: The junction differs from germline at one of its ends, possibly a read error. The rearrangement links TRBV27 to TRBJ2-7, with TRBD2 matching over 12 bases. This CDR3 comprises 19 residues. The germline gives CDR1 MNHEY, CDR2 SMNVEV (reference sequence). CDR3 in amino acids: CASSFSPPWTSGVTYEQCF. The CDR3 region has the DNA TGTGCCAGCAGTTTTTCGCCCCCTTGGACTAGCGGGGTTACCTACGAGCAGTGCTTC.

A word on this clonotype: A junction boundary mismatches the germline segment, possibly from a read error. The V and J genes are TRBV27 and TRBJ2-1; no reliable D call. The CDR3 covers 14 residues. Germline assignment: CDR1 MNHEY and CDR2 SMNVEV (reference sequence). The CDR3 here is CASGLSIRPNEQFF. CDR3 in DNA: TGTGCCAGCGGTTTATCGATAAGGCCGAATGAGCAGTTCTTC.

The chain couples TRBV12-3 or TRBV12-4 to TRBJ1-2; perhaps TRBD1 as D (6 bases). V shed 5 bases and J shed 3 bases, with 16 bases lying between them. CDR3 length: 15 amino acids. For the CDR3, the DNA is TGTGCCAGCAGTCCGTTGGGGGGGCTCGACTATGGCTACACCTTC. Translation gives CASSPLGGLDYGYTF.

Many counts were recorded for this clonotype. The J gene is TRBJ1-3, the V gene TRBV7-2; the D is unclear. This CDR3 contains 14 residues. Per germline, CDR1 SGHTA and CDR2 FQGNSA. Trimming stripped 5 bases from V and 6 bases from J, with 14 bases between. The CDR3 DNA reads TGTGCCAGCAGCACTCGGGGATTCGAAAACACCATATATTTT. This translates into CASSTRGFENTIYF.

The rearrangement links TRBV10-3 to TRBJ2-7; 8 nucleotides agree with TRBD1. Per the germline V gene, CDR1 is ENHRY and CDR2 is SYGVKD. Trimming cost V 4 bases and J 6 bases; bases outside gene matches: 11. The length of the CDR3 is 15 residues. In DNA, the CDR3 is TGTGCCATCAGTGCTTCGACAGGGGAATCCACCGAGCAGTACTTC. Protein: CAISASTGESTEQYF.

As for this clonotype: A clone one base away is much larger, so this may be a read error. The genes are TRBV12-3 or TRBV12-4 and TRBJ2-1; maybe TRBD2 (6 bases). This CDR3 has 15 residues. CDR3 protein: CASSLRRGAYNEQLF. The DNA of the CDR3 is TGTGCCAGCAGTTTAAGGAGGGGAGCTTACAATGAGCAGTTATTC.

The J gene is TRBJ2-3, the V gene TRBV9; D call uncertain. The V gene lost 0 bases and the J gene lost 2 bases, with 10 bases spanning the gap. The CDR3 is made up of 15 amino acids. Germline V gene sequence: CDR1 SGDLS, CDR2 YYNGEE. The CDR3 region is CASSVEGSPTDTQYF. CDR3 coding DNA: TGTGCCAGCAGCGTAGAAGGTTCACCCACAGATACGCAGTATTTT.

Remarks on this clonotype: At one end the junction does not follow the germline gene, possibly because of a read error. The chain couples TRBV20-1 to TRBJ2-3; 8 bases are a match to TRBD1. The CDR3 extends over 15 amino acids. Germline lookup yields CDR1 DFQATT and CDR2 SNEGSKA (reference sequence). CDR3 DNA: TGCAGTGCTGGAGATTCAGGGGGCCTCACAGATACGCAGTATTTT. Translated, it gives CSAGDSGGLTDTQYF.

Worth noting for this clonotype: Likely a read error: the CDR3 ends without its conserved phenylalanine or tryptophan. This rearrangement joins TRBV6-2 or TRBV6-3 to TRBJ1-2, with D possibly matching TRBD1 (5 bases). There are 17 residues in the CDR3. V lost 0 bases to trimming and J lost 4 bases, with 18 bases between them. Germline assignment: CDR1 MNHEY and CDR2 SVGEGT. The CDR3 DNA reads as TGTGCCAGCAGTTACTCGTTGGGAGGGACGGTAAGCTATGGCTACACCCTC. Encoded protein: CASSYSLGGTVSYGYTL.

V is TRBV20-1 and J is TRBJ2-5, with D maybe TRBD1 (5 bases). There are 13 residues in the CDR3. Per the germline V gene, CDR1 is DFQATT and CDR2 is SNEGSKA (reference sequence). The CDR3 region is CSAQQVAGETQYF. The CDR3 nucleotides read TGCAGCGCTCAACAGGTGGCAGGAGAGACCCAGTACTTC.

There are many counts of this clonotype. The chain uses TRBV6-2 or TRBV6-3 and TRBJ2-5; D perhaps matches TRBD2 (6 bases). Germline loops: CDR1 MNHEY, CDR2 SVGEGT. The V and J ends lost 6 bases and 0 bases respectively, with 11 bases between them. The CDR3 is 14 residues long. CDR3 loop: CASSHRGYQETQYF. As DNA, the CDR3 is TGTGCCAGCAGCCACCGGGGGTACCAAGAGACCCAGTACTTC.

This clonotype was picked up a small number of times. This chain links TRBV5-6 with TRBJ1-6; D is undetermined. Trimming took off 2 bases at V and 11 bases at J, with 23 bases between the two ends. Germline values: CDR1 SGHDT, CDR2 YYEEEE. The CDR3 sequence is 17 residues long. DNA for the CDR3: TGTGCCAGCAGCTTTTGGCCCTCGGACGGACTCTCCACACCCCTCCACTTT. It codes for CASSFWPSDGLSTPLHF.

The chain employs TRBV7-2 and TRBJ2-1; TRBD2 matches at 11 bases. There are 18 residues in the CDR3. Germline V gives CDR1 SGHTA, CDR2 FQGNSA. V lost 1 base and J lost 7; bases outside the gene matches: 12. In DNA, the CDR3 is TGTGCCAGCAGCTTAGTTGGAGGTATTCTAGCGGGAGGTAATGAGCAGTTCTTC. Translating it yields CASSLVGGILAGGNEQFF.

In this sample, this clonotype turned up many times. The chain carries TRBV7-6 and TRBJ2-1; TRBD2 aligns across 13 bases. This CDR3 is 21 amino acids long. Germline CDR1 reads SGHVS; CDR2 reads FNYEAQ. V trimming: 0 bases; J trimming: 4 bases; junction bases outside the gene matches: 15. CDR3 nucleotide sequence: TGTGCCAGCAGCTTAGCTGTGGATATAGGACTAGCGGGAGACCTATACAATGAGCAGTTCTTC. This translates into CASSLAVDIGLAGDLYNEQFF.

This clonotype has more than one count but fewer than ten. The chain joins TRBV4-1 to TRBJ2-7, with 9 bases lining up with TRBD2. This CDR3 has 15 residues. Trimming cost V 4 bases and J 3 bases; bases outside gene matches: 7. From germline, CDR1 is MGHRA and CDR2 YSYEKL. The CDR3 here is CASSPAGGQSYEQYF. The DNA of the CDR3 is TGCGCCAGCAGCCCAGCGGGGGGACAGAGCTACGAGCAGTACTTC.

The chain employs TRBV12-5 and TRBJ2-1; weak D call: TRBD1 (6 bases). The V and J ends lost 3 bases and 5 bases respectively, with 23 bases between them. The CDR3 is 18 amino acids. Germline CDR1 LGHNT, CDR2 FRNRAP. This chain's CDR3 is CASGFLPHRAAFDNEQFF. For the CDR3, the DNA is TGTGCTAGTGGTTTCCTACCACACAGGGCTGCCTTCGACAATGAGCAGTTCTTC.

This chain joins TRBV12-3 or TRBV12-4 and TRBJ1-4, with 8 nucleotides matching TRBD1. CDR3 size: 14 residues. J lost 7 bases, V lost 3 bases, and 4 bases had no gene match. In DNA, the CDR3 is TGTGCCAGCAGTTTGGAGACAGGGGTTGAAAAACTGTTTTTT. Its protein product is CASSLETGVEKLFF.

Turning to this clonotype: Because the CDR3 is missing its conserved closing phenylalanine or tryptophan, this is likely a read error. The chain links TRBV27 to TRBJ2-7; 7 bases fit TRBD2. The CDR3 is 15 residues long. Trimming took 6 bases from V and 7 from J; bases not matched to a gene: 15. From germline, CDR1 is MNHEY and CDR2 SMNVEV (reference sequence). The CDR3 here is CASRRDGEGYNEQYL. The CDR3 DNA reads as TGTGCCAGCAGGAGGGACGGGGAGGGCTACAATGAGCAGTACTTA.

The chain couples TRBV5-1 to TRBJ1-3; no definite D call. The CDR3 runs 14 residues. V lost 4 bases and J lost 8, with 16 bases in between. Germline V gene lookup returns CDR1 SGHRS and CDR2 YFSETQ. Here the CDR3 DNA reads TGCGCCAGCAGCCCGGGTGGAGGGCCGGACACCATATATTTT. It translates to CASSPGGGPDTIYF. The full variable domain, completed using reference TRBV5-1 and TRBJ1-3, is KAGVTQTPRYLIKTRGQQVTLSCSPISGHRSVSWYQQTPGQGLQFLFEYFSETQRNKGNFPGRFSGRQFSNSRSEMNVSTLELGDSALYLCASSPGGGPDTIYFGEGSWLTVV.

This clonotype was detected many times. The gene calls are TRBV6-1 and TRBJ2-2; 9 bases are shared with TRBD2. The CDR3 spans 16 residues. In germline, CDR1 is MNHNS, CDR2 SASEGT. J lost 1 base, V lost 6 bases, and 6 bases had no gene match. The CDR3 spells CASSLRLAVNTGELFF. The CDR3 DNA reads as TGTGCCAGCAGCCTCCGACTAGCGGTGAACACCGGGGAGCTGTTTTTT.

The rearrangement links TRBV12-3 or TRBV12-4 to TRBJ2-1; D is unclear. This CDR3 region has 13 residues. V shed 2 bases and J shed 4 bases, with 6 bases lying between them. CDR3 in DNA: TGTGCCAGCAGTTTAAGATCGTACAATGAGCAGTTCTTC. Protein product: CASSLRSYNEQFF.

As to this clonotype: One base away lies a much larger clone, so this may be a sequencing read error. The chain is built from TRBV7-2 and TRBJ1-2, with TRBD1 matching over 9 bases. This CDR3 is 16 amino acids long. V shed 8 bases and J 2 bases; nucleotides not matched to a gene: 12. The V gene's germline CDR1 is SGHTA and CDR2 FQGNSA. The CDR3 protein is CASGSGGQGRNYGYTF. In DNA, the CDR3 is TGTGCCAGCGGCTCCGGGGGACAGGGAAGAAACTATGGCTACACCTTC.

This clonotype was recorded at least ten times. The chain couples TRBV7-2 to TRBJ1-2; 7 bases are shared with TRBD1. V shed 4 bases, J shed 2 bases, and the junction held 4 bases outside the gene matches. The CDR3 covers 14 residues. The germline CDR1 and CDR2 sequences are SGHTA and FQGNSA. The CDR3 region has the DNA TGTGCCAGCAGCTCCGAGACAGGGAACTATGGCTACACCTTC. As protein: CASSSETGNYGYTF.